What follows describes a single T cell receptor beta chain. This entry is derived from a study of T-cell reconstitution after alpha-beta-depleted transplantation in children. For TCRbeta, the library was prepared with unique molecular identifiers. TCRdb ran MiXCR on the PCR reads and lists one entry per CDR3 protein. The sample comprises roughly 610,000 distinct CDR3 sequences, roughly a tenth of which are singletons, and roughly 3.9% rests with the top ten. CDR1 SEHNR and CDR2 FQNEAQ come from the germline V gene (reference sequence). Trimming took 3 bases from V and 0 from J; bases not matched to a gene: 1. The CDR3 length is 14 residues.

The sample in question was PBMCs from the stem cell graft donor, obtained from the stem cell graft. This sequence joins TRBV7-9 and TRBJ2-7, with 8 nucleotides matching TRBD1. This TCR derives from a human donor who donated a stem cell graft to a child with acute myeloid leukemia. CDR3 nucleotide sequence: TGTGCCAGCAGCTTGACAGGGGTCTCCTACGAGCAGTACTTC. Its protein product is CASSLTGVSYEQYF.